The present T cell receptor (beta chain) was sequenced within a study of control samples from healthy donors and cancer patients. Using immunoSEQ multiplex PCR, the repertoire was profiled, and TCRdb retains in-frame clones only, with some absent. The profile shows around 76,000 clones, around 90% of them singletons. The receptor was derived from a woman between 45 and 65 years old with colorectal cancer. The sample consisted of PBMCs.

The CDR3 is CASTRLGQVGQPQHF. As DNA, the CDR3 is TGTGCCAGCACCCGTCTGGGACAGGTGGGTCAGCCCCAGCATTTT. The chain combines TRBV5-6 with TRBJ1-5, with 8 bases fitting TRBD1. CDR3 length: 15 residues. V was clipped by 6 bases and J by 6 bases; unmatched bases: 11. The germline CDR1 and CDR2 sequences are SGHDT and YYEEEE.